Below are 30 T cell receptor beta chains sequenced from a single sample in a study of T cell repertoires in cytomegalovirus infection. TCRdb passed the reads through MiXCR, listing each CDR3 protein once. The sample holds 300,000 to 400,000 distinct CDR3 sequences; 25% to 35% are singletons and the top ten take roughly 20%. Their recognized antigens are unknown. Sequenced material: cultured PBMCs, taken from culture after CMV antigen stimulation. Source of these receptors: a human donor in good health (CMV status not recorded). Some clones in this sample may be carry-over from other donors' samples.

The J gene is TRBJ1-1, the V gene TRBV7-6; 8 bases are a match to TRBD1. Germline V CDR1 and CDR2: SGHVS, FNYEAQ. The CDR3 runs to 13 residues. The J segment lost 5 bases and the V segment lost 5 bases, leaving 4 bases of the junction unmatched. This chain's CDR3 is CASSHGQGTEAFF. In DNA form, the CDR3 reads TGTGCCAGCAGCCACGGACAGGGAACTGAAGCTTTCTTT. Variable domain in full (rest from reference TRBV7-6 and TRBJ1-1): GAGVSQSPRYKVTKRGQDVALRCDPISGHVSLYWYRQALGQGPEFLTYFNYEAQQDKSGLPNDRFSAERPEGSISTLTIQRTEQRDSAMYRCASSHGQGTEAFFGQGTRLTVV.

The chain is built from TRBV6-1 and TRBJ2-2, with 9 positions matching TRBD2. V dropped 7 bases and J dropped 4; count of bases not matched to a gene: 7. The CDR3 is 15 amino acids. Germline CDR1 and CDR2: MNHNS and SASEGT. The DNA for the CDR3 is TGTGCCAGCACCTTAGCGGGAGCCCCCACCGGGGAGCTGTTTTTT. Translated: CASTLAGAPTGELFF.

The CDR3 spells CSVELDYTEAFF. In DNA, the CDR3 is TGCAGCGTTGAGCTGGACTACACTGAAGCTTTCTTT. The chain recombines TRBV29-1 with TRBJ1-1; no reliable D call. The CDR3 spans 12 residues. Germline-derived CDR1 and CDR2 are SQVTM and ANQGSEA. Trimming removed 3 bases at V and 3 bases at J, with 8 bases between.

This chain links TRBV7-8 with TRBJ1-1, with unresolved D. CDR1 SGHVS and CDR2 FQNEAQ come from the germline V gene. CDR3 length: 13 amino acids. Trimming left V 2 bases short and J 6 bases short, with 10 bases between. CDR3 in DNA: TGTGCCAGCAGCTTACGGGGAATCGCTGAAGCTTTCTTT. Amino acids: CASSLRGIAEAFF.

In DNA, the CDR3 is TGTGCCAGCAGCTTGTTGAGTGGGACAGGGAACACTGAAGCTTTCTTT. Translating it yields CASSLLSGTGNTEAFF. The genes are TRBV5-6 and TRBJ1-1, with 8 bases aligning to TRBD1. Trimming removed 1 base from V and 1 base from J; junction bases left unmatched: 6. The CDR3 covers 16 residues. The germline V gene encodes CDR1 SGHDT and CDR2 YYEEEE.

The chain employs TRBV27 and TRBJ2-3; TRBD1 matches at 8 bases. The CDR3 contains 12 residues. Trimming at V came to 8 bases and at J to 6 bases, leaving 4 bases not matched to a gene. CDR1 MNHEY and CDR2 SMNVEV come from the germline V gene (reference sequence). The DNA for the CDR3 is TGTGCCAGCTCTGGACAGGGCGATACGCAGTATTTT. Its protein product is CASSGQGDTQYF.

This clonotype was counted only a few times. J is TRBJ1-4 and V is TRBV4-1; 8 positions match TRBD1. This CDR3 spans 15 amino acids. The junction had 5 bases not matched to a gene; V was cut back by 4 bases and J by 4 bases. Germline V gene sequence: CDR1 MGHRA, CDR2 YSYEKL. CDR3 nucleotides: TGCGCCAGCAGCCTCCGGACAGGGTTTAATGAAAAACTGTTTTTT. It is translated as CASSLRTGFNEKLFF.

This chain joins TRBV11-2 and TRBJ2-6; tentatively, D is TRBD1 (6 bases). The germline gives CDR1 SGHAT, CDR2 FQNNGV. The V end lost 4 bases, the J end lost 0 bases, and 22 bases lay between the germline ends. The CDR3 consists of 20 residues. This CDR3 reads CASSYRRLRDISSGANVLTF. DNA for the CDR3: TGTGCCAGCAGCTACCGAAGGCTCCGGGACATAAGCTCTGGGGCCAACGTCCTGACTTTC.

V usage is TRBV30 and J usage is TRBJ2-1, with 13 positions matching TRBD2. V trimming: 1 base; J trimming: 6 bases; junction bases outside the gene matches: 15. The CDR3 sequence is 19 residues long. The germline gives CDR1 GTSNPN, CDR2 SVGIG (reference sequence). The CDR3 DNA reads TGTGCCTGGAGTGAGTTCGGGAGGACTAGCGGGAGTAGGAGCAATGAGCAGTTCTTC. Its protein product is CAWSEFGRTSGSRSNEQFF.

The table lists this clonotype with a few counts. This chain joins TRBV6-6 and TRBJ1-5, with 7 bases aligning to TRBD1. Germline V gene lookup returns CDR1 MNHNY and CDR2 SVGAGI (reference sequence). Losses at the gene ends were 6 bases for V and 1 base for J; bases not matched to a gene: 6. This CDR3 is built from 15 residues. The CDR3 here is CASRRDSVSNQPQHF. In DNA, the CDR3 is TGTGCCAGCAGAAGGGACAGCGTCAGCAATCAGCCCCAGCATTTT.

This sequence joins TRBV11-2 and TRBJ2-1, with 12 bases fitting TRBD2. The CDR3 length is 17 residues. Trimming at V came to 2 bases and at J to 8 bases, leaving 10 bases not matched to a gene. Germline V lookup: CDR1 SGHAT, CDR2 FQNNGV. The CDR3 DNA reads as TGTGCCAGCAGCTTAACGACTAGCGGGAGCGGTCAGGATGAGCAGTTCTTC. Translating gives CASSLTTSGSGQDEQFF.

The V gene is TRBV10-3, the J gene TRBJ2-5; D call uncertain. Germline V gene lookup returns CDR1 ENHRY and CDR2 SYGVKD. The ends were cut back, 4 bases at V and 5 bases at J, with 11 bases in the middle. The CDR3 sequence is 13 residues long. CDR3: CAISVSSGETQYF. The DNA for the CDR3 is TGTGCCATCAGTGTCTCCTCCGGGGAGACCCAGTACTTC.

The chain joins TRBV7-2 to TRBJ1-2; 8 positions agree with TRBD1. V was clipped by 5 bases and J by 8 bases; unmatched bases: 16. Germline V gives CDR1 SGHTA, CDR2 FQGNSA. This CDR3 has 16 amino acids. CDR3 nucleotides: TGTGCCAGCAGCCCCGAATGGGGACAGGCTTCGGGGGGCTACACCTTC. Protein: CASSPEWGQASGGYTF.

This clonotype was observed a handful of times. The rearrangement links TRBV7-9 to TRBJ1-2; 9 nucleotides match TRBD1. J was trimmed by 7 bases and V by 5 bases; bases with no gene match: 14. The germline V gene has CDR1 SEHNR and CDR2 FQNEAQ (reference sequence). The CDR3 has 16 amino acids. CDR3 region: CASSRSPGQGNAGYTF. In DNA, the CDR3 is TGTGCCAGCAGCCGCTCCCCGGGACAGGGAAATGCTGGCTACACCTTC.

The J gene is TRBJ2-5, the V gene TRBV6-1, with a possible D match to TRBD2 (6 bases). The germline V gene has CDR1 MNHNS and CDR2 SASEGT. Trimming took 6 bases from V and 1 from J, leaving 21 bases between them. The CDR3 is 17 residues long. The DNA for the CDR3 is TGTGCCAGCAGCCCCCGAGTCCGACTAGTTAGCCAAGAGACCCAGTACTTC. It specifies CASSPRVRLVSQETQYF.

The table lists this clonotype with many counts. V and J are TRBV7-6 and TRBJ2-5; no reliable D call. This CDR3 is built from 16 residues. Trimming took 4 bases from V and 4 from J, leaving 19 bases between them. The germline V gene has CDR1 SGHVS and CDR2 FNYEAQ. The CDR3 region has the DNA TGTGCCAGCAGCTCTCTGTTTAAAGTATATCGAGAGACCCAGTACTTC. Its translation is CASSSLFKVYRETQYF.

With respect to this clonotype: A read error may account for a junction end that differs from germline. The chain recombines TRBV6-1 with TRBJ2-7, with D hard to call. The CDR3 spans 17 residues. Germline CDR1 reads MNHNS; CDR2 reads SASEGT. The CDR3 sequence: CASSEVTFVEGTYEQYF. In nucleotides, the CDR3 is TGTGCCAGCAGCGAAGTGACTTTCGTTGAAGGGACCTACGAGCAGTACTTC.

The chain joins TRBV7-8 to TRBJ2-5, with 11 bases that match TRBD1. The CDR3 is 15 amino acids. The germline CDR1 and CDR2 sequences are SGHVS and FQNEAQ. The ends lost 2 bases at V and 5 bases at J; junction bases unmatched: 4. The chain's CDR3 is CASSLPGQGVETQYF. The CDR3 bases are TGTGCCAGCAGCTTACCGGGACAGGGGGTGGAGACCCAGTACTTC.

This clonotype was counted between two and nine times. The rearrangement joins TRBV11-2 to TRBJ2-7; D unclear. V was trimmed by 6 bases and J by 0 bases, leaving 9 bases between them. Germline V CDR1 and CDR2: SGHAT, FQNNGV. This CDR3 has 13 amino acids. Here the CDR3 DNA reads TGTGCCAGCAGAACGCAGAGCTCCTACGAGCAGTACTTC. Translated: CASRTQSSYEQYF.

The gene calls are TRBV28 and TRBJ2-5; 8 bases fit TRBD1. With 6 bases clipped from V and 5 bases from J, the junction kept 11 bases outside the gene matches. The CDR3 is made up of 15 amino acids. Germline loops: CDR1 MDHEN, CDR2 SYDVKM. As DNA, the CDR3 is TGTGCCAGCAGCAGGACAGGGATCGCGGGTGAGACCCAGTACTTC. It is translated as CASSRTGIAGETQYF. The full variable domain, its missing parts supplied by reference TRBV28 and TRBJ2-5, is DVKVTQSSRYLVKRTGEKVFLECVQDMDHENMFWYRQDPGLGLRLIYFSYDVKMKEKGDIPEGYSVSREKKERFSLILESASTNQTSMYLCASSRTGIAGETQYFGPGTRLLVL.

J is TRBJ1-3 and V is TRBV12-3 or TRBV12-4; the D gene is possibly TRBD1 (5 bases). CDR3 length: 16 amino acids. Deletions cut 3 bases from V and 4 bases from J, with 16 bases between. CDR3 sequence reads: CASSLGQGSYGNTIYF. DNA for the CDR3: TGTGCCAGCAGTTTGGGGCAGGGATCTTACGGAAACACCATATATTTT.

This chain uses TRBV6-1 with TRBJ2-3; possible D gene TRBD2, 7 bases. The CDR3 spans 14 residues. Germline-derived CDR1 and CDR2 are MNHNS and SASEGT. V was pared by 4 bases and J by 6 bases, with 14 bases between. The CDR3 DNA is TGTGCCAGCAGTGTAGGGGCGGGGGCGGATACGCAGTATTTT. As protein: CASSVGAGADTQYF.

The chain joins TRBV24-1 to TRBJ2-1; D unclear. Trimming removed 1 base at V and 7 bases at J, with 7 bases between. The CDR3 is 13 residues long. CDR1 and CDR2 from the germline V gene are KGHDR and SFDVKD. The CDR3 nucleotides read TGTGCCACCAGTGATTTAGGCCGGAATGAGCAGTTCTTC. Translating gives CATSDLGRNEQFF.

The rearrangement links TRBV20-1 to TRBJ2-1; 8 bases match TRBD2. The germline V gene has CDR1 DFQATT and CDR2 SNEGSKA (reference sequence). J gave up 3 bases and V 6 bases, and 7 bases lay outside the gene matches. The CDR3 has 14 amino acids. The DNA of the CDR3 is TGCAGTGCCCTTAGCGGGGCAAACTACAATGAGCAGTTCTTC. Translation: CSALSGANYNEQFF.

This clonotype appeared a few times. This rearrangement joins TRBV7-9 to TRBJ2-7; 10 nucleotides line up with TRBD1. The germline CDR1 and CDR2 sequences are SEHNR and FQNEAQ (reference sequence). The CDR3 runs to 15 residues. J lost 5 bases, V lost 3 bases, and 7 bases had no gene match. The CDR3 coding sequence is TGTGCCAGCAGCTTTCGGACAGGGGGTTCCCACGAGCAGTACTTC. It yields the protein CASSFRTGGSHEQYF. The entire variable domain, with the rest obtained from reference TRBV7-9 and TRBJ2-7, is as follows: DTGVSQNPRHKITKRGQNVTFRCDPISEHNRLYWYRQTLGQGPEFLTYFQNEAQLEKSRLLSDRFSAERPKGSFSTLEIQRTEQGDSAMYLCASSFRTGGSHEQYFGPGTRLTVT.

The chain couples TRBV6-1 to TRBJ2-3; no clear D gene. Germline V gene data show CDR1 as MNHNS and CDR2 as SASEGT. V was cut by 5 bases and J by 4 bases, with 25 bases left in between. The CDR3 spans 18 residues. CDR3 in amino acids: CASSYIVSPGQPADTQYF. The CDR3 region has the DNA TGTGCCAGCAGTTATATAGTTTCGCCGGGTCAGCCCGCAGATACGCAGTATTTT.

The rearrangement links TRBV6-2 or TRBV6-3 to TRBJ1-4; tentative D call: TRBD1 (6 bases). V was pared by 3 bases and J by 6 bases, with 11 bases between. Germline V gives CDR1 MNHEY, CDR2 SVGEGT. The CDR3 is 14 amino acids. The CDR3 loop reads CASSYGGADEKLFF. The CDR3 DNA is TGTGCCAGCAGTTATGGGGGGGCGGATGAAAAACTGTTTTTT.

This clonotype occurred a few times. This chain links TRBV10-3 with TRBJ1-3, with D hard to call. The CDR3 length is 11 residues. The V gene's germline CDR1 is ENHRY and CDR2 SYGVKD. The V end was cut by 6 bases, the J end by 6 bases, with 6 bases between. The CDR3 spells CAIRSKNTIYF. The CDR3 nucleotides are TGTGCCATCAGGTCGAAAAACACCATATATTTT.

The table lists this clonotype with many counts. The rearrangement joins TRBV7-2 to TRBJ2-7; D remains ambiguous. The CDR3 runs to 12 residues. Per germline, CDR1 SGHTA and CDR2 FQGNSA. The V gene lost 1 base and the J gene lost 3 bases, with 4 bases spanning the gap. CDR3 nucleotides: TGTGCCAGCAGCTTAGATAACTACGAGCAGTACTTC. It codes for CASSLDNYEQYF.

DNA for the CDR3: TGCAGTGCCGGATCTAGCGGGAGTGGTGAGACCCAGTACTTC. It codes for CSAGSSGSGETQYF. J is TRBJ2-5 and V is TRBV20-1; TRBD2 aligns across 10 bases. Trimming cost V 6 bases and J 5 bases; bases outside gene matches: 9. The CDR3 runs to 14 residues. Germline values: CDR1 DFQATT, CDR2 SNEGSKA (reference sequence).